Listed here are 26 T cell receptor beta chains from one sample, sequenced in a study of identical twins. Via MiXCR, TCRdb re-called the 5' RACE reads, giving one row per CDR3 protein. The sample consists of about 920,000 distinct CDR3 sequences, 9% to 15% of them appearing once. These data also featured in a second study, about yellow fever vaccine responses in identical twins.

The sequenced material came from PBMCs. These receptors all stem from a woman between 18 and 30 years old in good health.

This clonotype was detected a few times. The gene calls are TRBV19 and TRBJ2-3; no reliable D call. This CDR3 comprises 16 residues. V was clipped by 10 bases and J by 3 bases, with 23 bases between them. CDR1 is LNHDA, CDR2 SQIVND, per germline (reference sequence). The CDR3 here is CATAVARVAGTDTQYF. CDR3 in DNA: TGTGCCACCGCGGTGGCTAGAGTCGCCGGGACAGATACGCAGTATTTT.

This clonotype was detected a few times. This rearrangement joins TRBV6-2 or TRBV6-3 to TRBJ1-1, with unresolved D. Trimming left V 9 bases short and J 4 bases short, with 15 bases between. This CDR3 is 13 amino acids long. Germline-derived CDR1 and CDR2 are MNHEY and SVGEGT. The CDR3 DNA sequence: TGTGCCAGTCGGCCGGACCCGGGCACTGAAGCTTTCTTT. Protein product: CASRPDPGTEAFF.

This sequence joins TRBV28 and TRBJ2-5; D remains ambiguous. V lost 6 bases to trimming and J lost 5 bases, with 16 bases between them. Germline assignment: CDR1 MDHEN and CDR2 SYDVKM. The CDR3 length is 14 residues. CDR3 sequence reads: CASSRVPGWETQYF. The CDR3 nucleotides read TGTGCCAGCAGCCGCGTCCCGGGTTGGGAGACCCAGTACTTC.

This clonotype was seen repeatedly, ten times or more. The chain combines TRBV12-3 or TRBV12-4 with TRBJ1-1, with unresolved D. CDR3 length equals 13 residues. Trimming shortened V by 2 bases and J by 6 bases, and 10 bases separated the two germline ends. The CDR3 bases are TGTGCCAGCAGTTTAAACGCGGTCTCTGAAGCTTTCTTT. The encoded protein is CASSLNAVSEAFF.

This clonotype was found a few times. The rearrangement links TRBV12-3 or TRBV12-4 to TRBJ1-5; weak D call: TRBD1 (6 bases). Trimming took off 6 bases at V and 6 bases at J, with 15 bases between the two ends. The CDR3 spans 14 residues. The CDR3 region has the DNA TGTGCCAGCAGCCGACGCCAGGGGAGTCAGCCCCAGCATTTT. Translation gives CASSRRQGSQPQHF.

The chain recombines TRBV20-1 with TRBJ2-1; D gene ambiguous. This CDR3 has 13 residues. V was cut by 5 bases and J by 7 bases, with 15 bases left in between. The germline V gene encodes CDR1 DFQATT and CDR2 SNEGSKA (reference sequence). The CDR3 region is CSASAPERNEQFF. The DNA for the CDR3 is TGCAGTGCTTCCGCTCCCGAGAGGAATGAGCAGTTCTTC.

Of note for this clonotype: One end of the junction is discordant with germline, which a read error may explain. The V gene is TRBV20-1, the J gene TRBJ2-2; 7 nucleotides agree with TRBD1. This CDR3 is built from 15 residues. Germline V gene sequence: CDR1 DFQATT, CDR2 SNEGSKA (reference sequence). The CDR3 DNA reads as TGCTGTGCAAGCTCGGGACAGCTAAACACCGGGGAGCTGTTTTTT. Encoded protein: CCASSGQLNTGELFF.

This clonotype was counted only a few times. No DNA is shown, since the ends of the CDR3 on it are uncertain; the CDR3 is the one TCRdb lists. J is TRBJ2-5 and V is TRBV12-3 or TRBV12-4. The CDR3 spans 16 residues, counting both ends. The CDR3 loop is CASSSSVGFMEETQYF.

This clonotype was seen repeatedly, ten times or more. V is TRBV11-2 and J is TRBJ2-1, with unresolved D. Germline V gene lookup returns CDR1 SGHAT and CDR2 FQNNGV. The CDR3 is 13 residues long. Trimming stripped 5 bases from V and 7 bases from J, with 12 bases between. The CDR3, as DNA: TGTGCCAGCAGCCTGTCGTGGGTGAATGAGCAGTTCTTC. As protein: CASSLSWVNEQFF. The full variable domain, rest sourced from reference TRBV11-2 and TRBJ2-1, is EAGVAQSPRYKIIEKRQSVAFWCNPISGHATLYWYQQILGQGPKLLIQFQNNGVVDDSQLPKDRFSAERLKGVDSTLKIQPAKLEDSAVYLCASSLSWVNEQFFGPGTRLTVL.

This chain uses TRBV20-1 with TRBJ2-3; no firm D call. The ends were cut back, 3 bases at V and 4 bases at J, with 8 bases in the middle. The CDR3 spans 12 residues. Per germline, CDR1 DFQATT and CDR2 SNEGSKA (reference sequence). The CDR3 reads CSARLVSDTQYF. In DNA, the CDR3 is TGCAGTGCTAGGCTAGTTTCAGATACGCAGTATTTT.

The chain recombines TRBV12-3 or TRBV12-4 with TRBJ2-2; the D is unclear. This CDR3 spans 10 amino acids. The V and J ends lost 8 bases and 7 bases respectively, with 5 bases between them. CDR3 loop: CASGVGELFF. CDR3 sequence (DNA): TGTGCCAGCGGGGTCGGGGAGCTGTTTTTT.

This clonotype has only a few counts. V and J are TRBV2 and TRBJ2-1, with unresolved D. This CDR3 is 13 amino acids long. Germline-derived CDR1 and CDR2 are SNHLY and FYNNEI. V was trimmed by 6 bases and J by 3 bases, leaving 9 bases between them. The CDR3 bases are TGTGCCAGCAGCGCTATGTACTACAATGAGCAGTTCTTC. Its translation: CASSAMYYNEQFF.

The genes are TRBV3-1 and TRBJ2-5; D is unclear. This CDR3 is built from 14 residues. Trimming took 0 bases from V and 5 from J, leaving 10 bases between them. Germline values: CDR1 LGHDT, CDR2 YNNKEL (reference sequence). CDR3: CASSQESNRETQYF. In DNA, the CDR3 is TGTGCCAGCAGCCAAGAATCCAATCGGGAGACCCAGTACTTC.

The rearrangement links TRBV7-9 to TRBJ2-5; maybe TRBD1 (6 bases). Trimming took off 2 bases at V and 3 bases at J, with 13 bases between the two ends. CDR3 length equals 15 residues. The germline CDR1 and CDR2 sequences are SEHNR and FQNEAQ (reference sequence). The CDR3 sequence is CASSLKQGWKETQYF. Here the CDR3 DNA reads TGTGCCAGCAGCTTAAAACAGGGATGGAAAGAGACCCAGTACTTC.

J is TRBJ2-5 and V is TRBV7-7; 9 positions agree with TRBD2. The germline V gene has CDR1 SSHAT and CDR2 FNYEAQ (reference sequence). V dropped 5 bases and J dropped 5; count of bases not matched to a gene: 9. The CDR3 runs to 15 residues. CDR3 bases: TGTGCCAGCAGCCGTGAGGCGGGGGGGCCCGAGACCCAGTACTTC. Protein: CASSREAGGPETQYF.

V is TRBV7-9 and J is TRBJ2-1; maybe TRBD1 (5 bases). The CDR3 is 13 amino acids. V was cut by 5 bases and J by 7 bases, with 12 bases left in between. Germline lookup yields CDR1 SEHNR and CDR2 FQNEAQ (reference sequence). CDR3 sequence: CASSDKGVNEQFF. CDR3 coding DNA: TGTGCCAGCAGCGACAAAGGGGTGAATGAGCAGTTCTTC.

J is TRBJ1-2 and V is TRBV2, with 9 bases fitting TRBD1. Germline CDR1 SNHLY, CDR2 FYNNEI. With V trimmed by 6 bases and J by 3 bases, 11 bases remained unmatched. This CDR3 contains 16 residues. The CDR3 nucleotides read TGTGCCAGCAGACAACATACCGGGACAGGGTACTATGGCTACACCTTC. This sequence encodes CASRQHTGTGYYGYTF.

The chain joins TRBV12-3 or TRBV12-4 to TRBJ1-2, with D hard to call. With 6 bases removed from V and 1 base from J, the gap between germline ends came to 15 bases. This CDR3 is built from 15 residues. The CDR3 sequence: CASRSVSPLNYGYTF. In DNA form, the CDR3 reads TGTGCCAGCAGGTCGGTTAGCCCGCTTAACTATGGCTACACCTTC.

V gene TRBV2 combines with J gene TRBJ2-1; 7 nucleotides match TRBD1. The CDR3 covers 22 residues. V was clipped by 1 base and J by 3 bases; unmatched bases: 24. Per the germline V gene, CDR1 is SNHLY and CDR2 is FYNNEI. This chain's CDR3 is CASSEELFLGANTGVGYNEQFF. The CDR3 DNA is TGTGCCAGCAGTGAAGAGCTTTTCTTAGGGGCTAACACAGGGGTGGGCTACAATGAGCAGTTCTTC.

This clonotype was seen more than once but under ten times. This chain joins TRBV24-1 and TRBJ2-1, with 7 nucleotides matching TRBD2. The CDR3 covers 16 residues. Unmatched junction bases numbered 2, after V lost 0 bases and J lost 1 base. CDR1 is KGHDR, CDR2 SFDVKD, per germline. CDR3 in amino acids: CATSDLGGGSYNEQFF. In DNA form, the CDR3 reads TGTGCCACCAGTGATTTGGGGGGAGGGTCCTACAATGAGCAGTTCTTC.

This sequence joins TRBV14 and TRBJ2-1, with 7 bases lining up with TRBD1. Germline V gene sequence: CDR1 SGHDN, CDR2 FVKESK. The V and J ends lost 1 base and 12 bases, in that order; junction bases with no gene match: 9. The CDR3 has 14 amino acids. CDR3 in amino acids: CASSQGGRTGRQFF. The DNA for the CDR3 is TGTGCCAGCAGCCAAGGAGGCAGGACAGGACGGCAGTTCTTC.

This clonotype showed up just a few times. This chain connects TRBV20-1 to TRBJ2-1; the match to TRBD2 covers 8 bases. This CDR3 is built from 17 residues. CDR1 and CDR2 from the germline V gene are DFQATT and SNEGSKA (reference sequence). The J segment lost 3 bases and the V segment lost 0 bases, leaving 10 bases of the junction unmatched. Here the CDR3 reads CSARDALGSGVYNEQFF. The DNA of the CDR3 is TGCAGTGCTAGAGATGCCCTAGGTAGCGGGGTCTACAATGAGCAGTTCTTC.

The CDR3 DNA is TGTGCCAGCTCACCTAACACGGGACAGGGCCCCTACGAGCAGTACTTC. Encoded protein: CASSPNTGQGPYEQYF. The V and J genes are TRBV18 and TRBJ2-7; 9 positions agree with TRBD1. The ends lost 3 bases at V and 2 bases at J; junction bases unmatched: 8. Germline V gene sequence: CDR1 KGHSH, CDR2 LQKENI. CDR3 length: 16 residues.

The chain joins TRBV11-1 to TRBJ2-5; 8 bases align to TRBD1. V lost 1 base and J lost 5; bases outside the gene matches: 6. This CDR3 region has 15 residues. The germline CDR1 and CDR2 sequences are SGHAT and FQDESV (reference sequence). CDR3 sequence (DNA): TGTGCCAGCAGCTTAGGAGCAGGGGGCATGGAGACCCAGTACTTC. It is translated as CASSLGAGGMETQYF.

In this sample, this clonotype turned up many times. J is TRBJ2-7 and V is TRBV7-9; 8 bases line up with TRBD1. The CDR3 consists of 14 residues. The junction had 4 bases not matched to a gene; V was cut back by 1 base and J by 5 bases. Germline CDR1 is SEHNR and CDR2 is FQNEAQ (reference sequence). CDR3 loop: CASSLVGTGHEQYV. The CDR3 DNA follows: TGTGCCAGCAGCTTAGTGGGGACAGGACACGAGCAGTACGTC.

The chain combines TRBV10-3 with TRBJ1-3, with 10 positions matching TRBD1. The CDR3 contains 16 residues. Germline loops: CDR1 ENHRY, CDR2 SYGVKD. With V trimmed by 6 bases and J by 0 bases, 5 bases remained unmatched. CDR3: CAIRGQGIDSGNTIYF. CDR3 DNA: TGTGCCATCAGGGGACAGGGGATAGACTCTGGAAACACCATATATTTT.